Listed here are 13 T cell receptor beta chains from one sample, sequenced in a study of T cell responses to AZD1222 COVID-19 vaccine. The protocol was immunoSEQ multiplex PCR, while the TCRdb copy is restricted to in-frame clones and leaves out a portion. Among approximately 77,000 clones, over 75% were seen once, and the ten largest hold 3.4%. Sequencing was performed on peripheral blood, taken 28 days after the second AZD1222 dose. The receptors come from an adult who received the AZD1222 COVID-19 vaccine.

The V call is TRBV28, the J call TRBJ1-1; D remains unclear. Germline V gene sequence: CDR1 MDHEN, CDR2 SYDVKM. The CDR3 is 14 amino acids. Trimming removed 3 bases at V and 10 bases at J, with 18 bases between. The DNA for the CDR3 is TGTGCCAGCAGTTTTACGTACGAGGGTATGATAGCTTTCTTT. Translating it yields CASSFTYEGMIAFF.

This chain connects TRBV7-2 to TRBJ2-3, with no clear D. In germline, CDR1 is SGHTA, CDR2 FQGNSA. V was cut by 5 bases and J by 2 bases, with 23 bases left in between. CDR3 length equals 18 residues. The DNA for the CDR3 is TGTGCCAGCAGCGTACTCCCGTTGGTGGGGTTGGCCACAGATACGCAGTATTTT. Protein: CASSVLPLVGLATDTQYF.

The gene calls are TRBV9 and TRBJ2-7; 8 bases are a match to TRBD2. This CDR3 has 15 amino acids. The V gene's germline CDR1 is SGDLS and CDR2 YYNGEE. The trim removed 0 bases at V and 5 bases at J, leaving 7 bases unmatched. CDR3 amino acids: CASSVGGGRSHEQYF. CDR3 coding DNA: TGTGCCAGCAGCGTAGGTGGCGGGAGGAGCCACGAGCAGTACTTC.

Concerning this clone: This sample also contains other DNA sequences that code for the same CDR3. The genes are TRBV2 and TRBJ2-7; tentative D call: TRBD2 (5 bases). Trimming took 7 bases from V and 4 from J, leaving 17 bases between them. CDR1 is SNHLY, CDR2 FYNNEI, per germline. The CDR3 contains 14 residues. CDR3 DNA: TGTGCCAGCAATCAGGCGGGTTCCCTGTACGAGCAGTACTTC. Translated: CASNQAGSLYEQYF.

This chain joins TRBV2 and TRBJ1-1; D unclear. The V gene's germline CDR1 is SNHLY and CDR2 FYNNEI. V was clipped by 6 bases and J by 5 bases, with 7 bases between them. This CDR3 has 11 residues. CDR3 residues: CASRDLTEAFF. The CDR3 DNA follows: TGTGCCAGCAGGGACCTAACTGAAGCTTTCTTT.

This clone showed up just a few times. CDR3 region: CASSPGQINEQFF. The CDR3 region has the DNA TGTGCCAGTAGTCCGGGACAGATCAATGAGCAGTTCTTC. The V gene is TRBV19, the J gene TRBJ2-1, with 7 bases lining up with TRBD1. Germline lookup yields CDR1 LNHDA and CDR2 SQIVND (reference sequence). The CDR3 length is 13 residues. J lost 6 bases, V lost 5 bases, and 4 bases had no gene match.

This chain connects TRBV4-2 to TRBJ1-1; D gene unclear. This CDR3 comprises 12 residues. V was trimmed by 10 bases and J by 7 bases, leaving 16 bases between them. Germline CDR1 LGHNA, CDR2 YNFKEQ. The CDR3 nucleotides read TGTGCCAAAATAAGATCCAGCGGTGAAGCTTTCTTT. Translated: CAKIRSSGEAFF.

The chain uses TRBV7-2 and TRBJ1-2; possible D gene TRBD1, 6 bases. The CDR3 is made up of 15 amino acids. V was shortened by 1 base and J by 8 bases, with 17 bases between the two germline ends. Germline V gives CDR1 SGHTA, CDR2 FQGNSA. The CDR3 protein is CASSLGRGTSGGYTF. CDR3 in DNA: TGTGCCAGCAGCTTAGGTAGGGGGACAAGCGGCGGCTACACCTTC.

The chain is built from TRBV5-4 and TRBJ1-2, with 7 bases identical to TRBD1. The CDR3 has 14 amino acids. J lost 8 bases, V lost 1 base, and 8 bases had no gene match. Germline V CDR1 and CDR2: SGHNT, YYREEE (reference sequence). As DNA, the CDR3 is TGTGCCAGCAGCTTGTTCCGAGGGGGCGAGGGCTACACCTTC. This translates into CASSLFRGGEGYTF.

This clone occurred a few times. CDR3 in DNA: TGTGCCAGCAGCCCCTTTGAAACCCCCTACAATGAGCAGTTCTTC. This sequence encodes CASSPFETPYNEQFF. The chain joins TRBV11-3 to TRBJ2-1; no reliable D call. The CDR3 loop spans 15 amino acids. The ends were cut back, 5 bases at V and 2 bases at J, with 13 bases in the middle. The germline gives CDR1 SGHNT, CDR2 YENEEA.

This chain uses TRBV6-4 with TRBJ2-3; tentatively, D is TRBD2 (6 bases). V was trimmed by 0 bases and J by 3 bases, leaving 7 bases between them. The CDR3 is 14 residues long. The germline V gene has CDR1 MRHNA and CDR2 SNTAGT. The CDR3 loop reads CASSDSGGTDTQYF. CDR3 nucleotides: TGTGCCAGCAGTGACTCTGGAGGGACAGATACGCAGTATTTT.

This clone was seen more than once but under ten times. The chain combines TRBV30 with TRBJ2-7; 7 nucleotides match TRBD1. Per the germline V gene, CDR1 is GTSNPN and CDR2 is SVGIG (reference sequence). The CDR3 runs 14 residues. V was pared by 3 bases and J by 6 bases, with 11 bases of the junction left unmatched. CDR3 loop: CAWRLNLQGREQYF. The CDR3 DNA reads TGTGCCTGGAGGTTGAACCTACAGGGGCGCGAGCAGTACTTC.

The V call is TRBV4-2, the J call TRBJ1-3; D remains unclear. The V gene's germline CDR1 is LGHNA and CDR2 YNFKEQ. V was cut by 1 base and J by 0 bases, with 7 bases left in between. The CDR3 totals 15 residues. The CDR3 DNA follows: TGTGCCAGCAGCCAAGTAAGGTACTCTGGAAACACCATATATTTT. This encodes CASSQVRYSGNTIYF.